Listed here are 10 T cell receptor beta chains from one sample, sequenced in a study of OX40 agonist ivuxolimab in advanced cancers. This table comes from immunoSEQ multiplex PCR, and its TCRdb copy is limited to in-frame clones, with some not included. The table shows roughly 53,000 clones, with less than 85% occurring only once. The input for sequencing was CD4+ or CD8+ T cells sorted from blood, taken in a trial of the OX40 agonist ivuxolimab. The receptors were sampled from an adult with an advanced solid tumor such as melanoma, head and neck, liver or kidney cancer.

This rearrangement joins TRBV5-8 to TRBJ2-3; D gene unclear. Trimming removed 0 bases at V and 0 bases at J, with 2 bases between. Germline V gene data show CDR1 as SGHTS and CDR2 as YDEGEE. The CDR3 runs to 13 residues. For the CDR3, the DNA is TGTGCCAGCAGCTTGGACAGCACAGATACGCAGTATTTT. Translated, it gives CASSLDSTDTQYF. The full variable domain, in which reference TRBV5-8 and TRBJ2-3 provide the parts outside the CDR3, is EAGVTQSPTHLIKTRGQQATLRCSPISGHTSVYWYQQALGLGLQFLLWYDEGEERNRGNFPPRFSGRQFPNYSSELNVNALELEDSALYLCASSLDSTDTQYFGPGTRLTVL.

The genes are TRBV5-5 and TRBJ2-5; D perhaps matches TRBD2 (6 bases). CDR3 size: 16 residues. Trimming cost V 0 bases and J 1 base, with 13 bases left between them. Germline values: CDR1 SGHKS, CDR2 YYEKEE (reference sequence). CDR3 loop: CASSLGNPGLQETQYF. The CDR3 DNA reads TGTGCCAGCAGCTTGGGAAACCCGGGACTCCAAGAGACCCAGTACTTC.

This clone is classed as medium-sized. Other DNA sequences in this specimen translate into the identical CDR3. The J gene is TRBJ1-2, the V gene TRBV18; D gene ambiguous. Trimming pared 3 bases from V and 0 bases from J, leaving 11 bases between. Germline CDR1 and CDR2: KGHSH and LQKENI. The CDR3 has 15 residues. CDR3 in DNA: TGTGCCAGCTCACCGCCGGCGGGAACTAACTATGGCTACACCTTC. Translation: CASSPPAGTNYGYTF.

The rearrangement uses TRBV19 and TRBJ2-1; D could derive from TRBD1 or TRBD2 (5 bases each). This CDR3 has 14 residues. The germline gives CDR1 LNHDA, CDR2 SQIVND (reference sequence). Trimming took 1 base from V and 6 from J, leaving 10 bases between them. The CDR3 loop is CASSIGGDRNEQFF. In nucleotides, the CDR3 is TGTGCCAGTAGTATAGGAGGGGACCGCAATGAGCAGTTCTTC.

V gene TRBV5-8 combines with J gene TRBJ2-1; 7 bases are a match to TRBD1. The J segment lost 5 bases and the V segment lost 4 bases, leaving 15 bases of the junction unmatched. Germline CDR1 reads SGHTS; CDR2 reads YDEGEE. This CDR3 is built from 17 residues. CDR3 sequence reads: CASSPDRAIALNNEQFF. Written as DNA, the CDR3 is TGTGCCAGCAGCCCCGACAGGGCAATAGCGTTAAACAATGAGCAGTTCTTC.

The J gene is TRBJ2-3, the V gene TRBV10-3, with D perhaps matching TRBD1 (6 bases). Trimming left V 2 bases short and J 0 bases short, with 12 bases between. Germline lookup yields CDR1 ENHRY and CDR2 SYGVKD. CDR3 length: 16 amino acids. CDR3 residues: CAISERSGASTDTQYF. CDR3 coding DNA: TGTGCCATCAGTGAGAGGTCAGGGGCTAGCACAGATACGCAGTATTTT.

The genes are TRBV27 and TRBJ2-7; TRBD2 agrees at 14 bases. Germline assignment: CDR1 MNHEY and CDR2 SMNVEV (reference sequence). After removal of 4 bases from V and 6 bases from J, the junction contained 5 bases not matched to a gene. This CDR3 has 15 residues. Here the CDR3 DNA reads TGTGCCAGCAGTTCCCGGACTAGCGGGAGGACCGAGCAGTACTTC. Its protein product is CASSSRTSGRTEQYF.

V gene TRBV28 combines with J gene TRBJ1-4; unclear D gene. This CDR3 region has 14 residues. In germline, CDR1 is MDHEN, CDR2 SYDVKM. Deletions cut 2 bases from V and 7 bases from J, with 11 bases between. The CDR3 here is CASSLVEFSEKLFF. The CDR3, as DNA: TGTGCCAGCAGTTTAGTAGAGTTCAGTGAAAAACTGTTTTTT.

The J gene is TRBJ2-7, the V gene TRBV6-6, with D possibly being TRBD2 (5 bases). The CDR3 totals 15 residues. Trimming left V 5 bases short and J 7 bases short, with 21 bases between. Germline V gene lookup returns CDR1 MNHNY and CDR2 SVGAGI (reference sequence). CDR3 DNA sequence: TGTGCCAGCAGTCCAATTGCTGGGCCGGGGTCGGAGCAGTACTTC. It is translated as CASSPIAGPGSEQYF.

The chain carries TRBV2 and TRBJ2-3; 9 bases agree with TRBD2. The CDR3 length is 15 residues. Germline V lookup: CDR1 SNHLY, CDR2 FYNNEI. J lost 4 bases, V lost 1 base, and 3 bases had no gene match. The CDR3 region has the DNA TGTGCCAGCAGTGAAGTGGGACTAGCCTCAGATACGCAGTATTTT. Its translation: CASSEVGLASDTQYF.